This is a list of T cell receptor beta chains from one sample in a study of post-analysis software for immune sequencing data. One entry per CDR3 protein, called by TCRdb with MiXCR from the PCR reads. The sample has about 770,000 distinct CDR3 sequences, around 45% seen once. The sequencing sample was made of blood. These receptors were taken from a girl aged 10-17 years with multiple sclerosis. Each CDR3 is given with its conserved first and last residue. A D gene is named only where the DNA matches it firmly. Part of the rows lack a size; the others show once, few, many or a class for expanded clones.

.,TRBV4-1,.,TRBJ2-7,CASSPLRGESEQYF,TGCGCCAGCAGCCCGCTTCGGGGTGAGAGCGAGCAGTACTTC
.,TRBV7-3,TRBD2,TRBJ2-3,CASSLSGTPTDTQYF,TGTGCCAGCAGTCTTAGCGGGACTCCCACAGATACGCAGTATTTT
.,TRBV10-3,.,TRBJ2-7,CAIKDGTYEQYF,TGTGCCATCAAGGATGGTACCTACGAGCAGTACTTC
.,TRBV6-2/TRBV6-3,TRBD2,TRBJ2-1,CASSGGLAGSSSYNEQFF,TGTGCCAGCAGTGGGGGACTAGCGGGATCTAGCTCCTACAATGAGCAGTTCTTC
.,TRBV6-6,.,TRBJ1-6,CASKRDDSPLHF,TGTGCCAGCAAGAGGGACGACTCACCCCTCCACTTT
.,TRBV5-6,.,TRBJ1-4,CASSLKTGTNEKLFF,TGTGCCAGCAGCCTAAAGACGGGAACTAATGAAAAACTGTTTTTT
.,TRBV7-6,TRBD1,TRBJ1-2,CASSSLGQGANGYTF,TGTGCCAGCAGCTCCCTAGGACAGGGGGCAAATGGCTACACCTTC
.,TRBV7-9,TRBD1,TRBJ2-5,CASSTGGTGGKKYF,TGTGCCAGCAGCACGGGCGGGACAGGGGGAAAAAAGTACTTC
once,TRBV20-1,TRBD1,TRBJ1-4,CSANHRTGTREKLFF,TGCAGTGCCAACCATCGGACAGGGACAAGGGAAAAACTGTTTTTT
.,TRBV27,.,TRBJ2-7,CASSFGQRSYEQYF,TGTGCCAGCAGCTTTGGCCAGCGGTCGTACGAGCAGTACTTC
.,TRBV5-1,.,TRBJ1-6,CASSPDKAYNSPLHF,TGCGCCAGCAGCCCGGATAAGGCCTATAATTCACCCCTCCACTTT
.,TRBV6-2/TRBV6-3,TRBD2,TRBJ2-1,CASSKGLAGGDNEQFF,TGTGCCAGCAGCAAAGGACTAGCGGGAGGTGATAATGAGCAGTTCTTC
few,TRBV29-1,.,TRBJ1-2,CSVEGLGGTYGYTF,TGCAGCGTTGAAGGCCTAGGAGGAACCTATGGCTACACCTTC
.,TRBV15,.,TRBJ2-1,CATSRGVTSDDEQFF,TGTGCCACCAGCAGAGGGGTTACAAGCGATGATGAGCAGTTCTTC
few,TRBV27,.,TRBJ2-7,CASIPFPLTGGAAEQYF,TGTGCCAGCATTCCATTCCCCCTTACAGGGGGGGCAGCCGAGCAGTACTTC
.,TRBV3-1,.,TRBJ2-7,CASSVDLPLRAAYEQYF,TGTGCCAGCAGCGTCGACCTCCCCTTGCGGGCAGCCTACGAGCAGTACTTC
few,TRBV14,.,TRBJ1-2,CASSQELVSGYTF,TGTGCCAGCAGCCAAGAGCTCGTGAGTGGCTACACCTTC
few,TRBV10-3,.,TRBJ2-7,CAISEGPRYGDYEQYF,TGTGCCATCAGTGAGGGGCCCCGCTACGGAGACTACGAGCAGTACTTC
once,TRBV29-1,TRBD2,TRBJ2-5,CSVEPGGETQYF,TGCAGCGTTGAGCCGGGGGGAGAGACCCAGTACTTC
.,TRBV11-2,.,TRBJ2-7,CASDDGFDEQYF,TGTGCCAGCGACGACGGGTTCGACGAGCAGTACTTC
.,TRBV6-2/TRBV6-3,.,TRBJ2-1,CASRTGTTEFF,TGTGCCAGCAGAACGGGGACAACGGAGTTCTTC
few,TRBV10-3,TRBD1,TRBJ1-5,CAIKGSTGENQPQHF,TGTGCCATCAAAGGATCGACAGGGGAAAATCAGCCCCAGCATTTT
few,TRBV20-1,TRBD1,TRBJ2-3,CSAPPGTGNTDTQYF,TGCAGTGCACCACCCGGGACAGGGAACACAGATACGCAGTATTTT
many,TRBV20-1,TRBD1,TRBJ1-1,CSAERQGGPEAFF,TGCAGTGCCGAGCGACAGGGAGGACCTGAAGCTTTCTTT
.,TRBV7-9,TRBD2,TRBJ2-1,CASSLAGGRYDEQFF,TGTGCCAGCAGCTTAGCTGGCGGGAGGTACGATGAGCAGTTCTTC
.,TRBV30,.,TRBJ2-4,CAWSPGTNSGQYF,TGTGCCTGGAGTCCCGGGACCAACAGCGGTCAGTACTTC
.,TRBV20-1,TRBD2,TRBJ2-4,CSANSGSVAKNIQYF,TGCAGTGCCAACAGCGGGAGTGTGGCCAAAAACATTCAGTACTTC
few,TRBV10-2,.,TRBJ2-7,CASSESRDSSYEQYF,TGCGCCAGCAGTGAGTCGAGGGACTCTTCGTACGAGCAGTACTTC
few,TRBV6-6,.,TRBJ2-7,CASSYRTGSYEQYF,TGTGCCAGCAGTTACCGGACTGGGTCCTACGAGCAGTACTTC
.,TRBV5-4,.,TRBJ2-3,CASSLRLPQGDTQYF,TGTGCCAGCAGCTTACGTCTCCCCCAGGGGGATACGCAGTATTTT
.,TRBV3-1,.,TRBJ2-5,CASSPSSETQYF,TGTGCCAGCAGTCCGTCGTCGGAGACCCAGTACTTC